The present entry profiles one TCR beta chain with its context. The antigen it recognizes is unknown. It has no much larger one-base neighbor in the sample; base qualities were not kept. The data derive from a study of shared clonotypes between healthy human individuals (TCRdb year 2020). For the study in its entirety: A few men and a couple of women, aged 18 to 49 years, made up the cohort. To estimate repertoire size and how much clonotypes are shared between individuals, the study performed deep sequencing of blood TCR repertoires from a few healthy adults. Different laboratories and diverse techniques were used to prepare libraries and sequence TCR repertoires, to increase sequencing depth and limit assay-specific biases. Each donor's leukapheresis produced roughly between about 0.9 and 9.5 billion PBMCs.

Donors were healthy HIV-negative adults with no recently reported acute infections or vaccinations. Only Caucasian adults living in Nashville, Tennessee, USA were represented among the donors. In the unsorted samples, approximately 82 million PBMCs were counted, and genomic DNA was extracted using the QIAamp DNA Blood Mini kit. Blood was obtained by leukapheresis, after which PBMCs were separated by Ficoll-Histopaque density gradient centrifugation and cryopreserved in liquid nitrogen vapor phase. The paper as a whole reports these results and caveats: Pairwise subsampling indicated that sequencing depth was expected to affect the degree of clonotype sharing among donors. Sampling was restricted to blood, and TCR repertoires in tissue are likely to differ from TCR repertoires in blood. The genetic and exposure-history diversity represented was limited by the small number of donors.

Via the germline V gene, CDR1 is SGHRS and CDR2 YFSETQ. Relative to germline, V is 6 bases shorter and J is 0 bases shorter, with 17 bases between their ends. CDR3 length: 16 amino acids, cysteine to phenylalanine. CDR3 DNA is the only sequence kept; it has 48 bases, read in frame from the first base. TCR CDR3 regions were amplified from genomic DNA by multiplex PCR using the deep immunoSEQ assay. Extracted genomic DNA from each cell subset was distributed evenly across all wells of several immunoSEQ 96-well plates, and each plate was treated as a replicate. For unsorted PBMC, 250 to 300 ng genomic DNA, equal to 25,000 to 35,000 T cell genomes, was loaded into each replicate PCR. Ten immunoSEQ deep assay plates were used to sequence unsorted PBMC genomic DNA. Purified libraries were quantified with a Qubit 3.0 fluorometer, sized on a Bioanalyzer 2100, and re-quantified with the KAPA Library Quantification kit. Every immunoSEQ 96-well plate was sequenced on a separate single-read 150-cycle Illumina NextSeq 550 flow cell. Per the authors' processing: Because the immunoSEQ output included only junctional sequences and no quality scores, the filtering could not be the same as the filtering used for full-length reads. To assign V/J genes and CDR3, sequences were annotated against IMGT germline references using PyIR, a Python wrapper for IgBLAST v1.9. Reads were removed for weak V/J assignments (E-value above 1e-6), missing CDR3, stop codons, out-of-frame junctions, or ambiguous translated residues. V3J clonotypes were defined as sequences sharing an identical inferred V gene, J gene, and CDR3 amino acid sequence. To compute the percentage overlap between repertoires, the number of shared unique clonotypes was divided by the size of the smaller repertoire. Three approaches were used to assess repertoire richness: RTK rarefaction, the Chao1 estimator, and Recon v2.1 estimates of unobserved clonotypes. TCRdb's version of the immuneACCESS table is confined to in-frame rearrangements and falls short of the full clone set. An unresolved V gene accounts for under half of the shortfall where checked; the remainder is of unknown origin. V, J and clone size are taken as reported in that table, and D and trimming were inferred from the DNA itself. In all, the sample holds 450,000 to 600,000 clones, and approximately 79% of those were seen once. The ten largest account for 13% of the sample.

The sample was PBMCs. The receptor's source is a woman in her thirties or forties in good health. Some clones in this sample may be carry-over from other donors' samples. The V and J segments used are TRBV5-1 and TRBJ2-3, with no confident D gene call. The nucleotides read TGCGCCAGCAAGGCCCGTTTGGGGATAAGCACAGATACGCAGTATTTT. It codes for CASKARLGISTDTQYF.